This T cell receptor (beta chain) was profiled in a study of T cell changes during pregnancy in multiple sclerosis. CDR1 and CDR2 from the germline V gene are SGHDT and YYEEEE. The length of the CDR3 is 16 residues. Trimming at V came to 4 bases and at J to 2 bases, leaving 9 bases not matched to a gene. This clone was detected once. Clones were sequenced by immunoSEQ multiplex PCR, and TCRdb holds only the in-frame ones, with some missing. The sample shows some 70,000 clones, 90% of them seen only once. The sample was peripheral blood, taken after pregnancy. This chain joins TRBV5-6 and TRBJ2-5; 9 positions agree with TRBD2. This TCR derives from a female donor in good health, enrolled as a control in a pregnancy study. The CDR3 DNA reads TGTGCCAGCAGCCAGAGACTAGCGGTCCCTCAAGAGACCCAGTACTTC. The encoded protein is CASSQRLAVPQETQYF.